The T cell receptor beta chain under discussion was sequenced for a study of PD-1 blockade in classical Hodgkin lymphoma. Germline V gives CDR1 SGHDT, CDR2 YYEEEE. The CDR3 has 14 residues. V shed 5 bases and J shed 6 bases, with 15 bases lying between them. In its sample, this clone was seen once. Its antigen is undetermined. The time point here: cycle 4 day 1 (C4D1), after less than 7 weeks of nivolumab. No patient escaped relapse after autologous stem cell transplantation, and brentuximab vedotin exposure varied. Best responses were complete response, partial response or progressive disease. Assay: immunoSEQ multiplex PCR; the TCRdb copy retains only in-frame clones and omits some. Of about 64,000 clones detected, more than 80% appear once; the ten largest clones hold approximately 10%. Overall study findings and caveats: Before treatment, TCR diversity in newly diagnosed patients was reportedly lower than in healthy donors.

The sequenced sample was peripheral blood mononuclear cells (PBMCs), obtained before the fourth cycle of nivolumab. The chain has TRBV5-6 and TRBJ1-5, with D possibly TRBD1 on 5 matching bases. This sequence originates from a human donor with classical Hodgkin lymphoma. CDR3 bases: TGTGCCAGCAGTCCTATGAGGGGCAGTCAGCCCCAGCATTTT. This codes for CASSPMRGSQPQHF. Filled out from reference TRBV5-6 and TRBJ1-5, the complete variable domain reads DAGVTQSPTHLIKTRGQQVTLRCSPKSGHDTVSWYQQALGQGPQFIFQYYEEEERQRGNFPDRFSGHQFPNYSSELNVNALLLGDSALYLCASSPMRGSQPQHFGDGTRLSIL.